Sequencing of this T cell receptor (beta chain) was carried out in a study of blood T cell repertoires in COVID-19. Under the authors' procedure: Amplified reference gene primers provided the basis for estimating nucleated cell counts. The data were produced by immunoSEQ multiplex PCR, yet TCRdb's version contains in-frame clones alone and is incomplete. Clonal size and the V and J genes are those of that table, whereas D and trimming came from the DNA. The sample lists roughly 400,000 clones, 70% to 90% occurring once. V shed 4 bases, J shed 5 bases, and the junction held 4 bases outside the gene matches. The V gene's germline CDR1 is SNHLY and CDR2 FYNNEI. The CDR3 has 16 residues.

Sequencing was carried out using peripheral blood. The chain uses TRBV2 and TRBJ2-1; 14 nucleotides line up with TRBD2. The receptor comes from a woman aged 60 to 75 with COVID-19, enrolled during active disease. The CDR3 sequence is CASSGLAGGPNNEQFF. DNA of the CDR3: TGTGCCAGCAGTGGACTAGCGGGGGGGCCGAACAATGAGCAGTTCTTC. Full variable domain (missing parts from reference TRBV2 and TRBJ2-1): EPEVTQTPSHQVTQMGQEVILRCVPISNHLYFYWYRQILGQKVEFLVSFYNNEISEKSEIFDDQFSVERPDGSNFTLKIRSTKLEDSAMYFCASSGLAGGPNNEQFFGPGTRLTVL.